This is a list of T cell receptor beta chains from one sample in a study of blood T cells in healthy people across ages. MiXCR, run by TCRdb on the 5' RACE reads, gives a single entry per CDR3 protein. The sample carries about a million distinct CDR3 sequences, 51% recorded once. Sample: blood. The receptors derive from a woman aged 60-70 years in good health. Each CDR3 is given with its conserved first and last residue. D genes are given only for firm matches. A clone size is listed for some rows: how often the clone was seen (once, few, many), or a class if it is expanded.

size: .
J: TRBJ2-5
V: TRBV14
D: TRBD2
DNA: TGTGCCAGCAGTCTCGGCCCCTGGGAGGGGACCCAGTACTTC
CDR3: CASSLGPWEGTQYF

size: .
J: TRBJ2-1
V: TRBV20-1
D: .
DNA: TGCAGTGCTTTGTACGGGAGAGTCTACAATGAGCAGTTCTTC
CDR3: CSALYGRVYNEQFF

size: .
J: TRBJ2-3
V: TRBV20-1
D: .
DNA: TGCAGTGCTAGAAATGTAATGTCAGATACGCAGTATTTT
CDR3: CSARNVMSDTQYF

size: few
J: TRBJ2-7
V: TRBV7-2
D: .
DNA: TGTGCCAGCAGCACCATATCGAGCTCCTACGAGCAGTACTTC
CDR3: CASSTISSSYEQYF

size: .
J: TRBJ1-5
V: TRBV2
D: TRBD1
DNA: TGTGCCAGCAGAGGGACAGGGGGCTTCGGAAGGCATAGCAATCAGCCCCAGCATTTT
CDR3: CASRGTGGFGRHSNQPQHF

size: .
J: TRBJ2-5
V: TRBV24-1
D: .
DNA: TGTGCCACCAGTGTTTCCGGGAGCCAAGAGACCCAGTACTTC
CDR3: CATSVSGSQETQYF

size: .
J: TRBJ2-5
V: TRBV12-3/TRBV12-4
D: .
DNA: TGTGCCAGCAGTTTAGGAAAGGATCGTCCCGAGACCCAGTACTTC
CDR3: CASSLGKDRPETQYF

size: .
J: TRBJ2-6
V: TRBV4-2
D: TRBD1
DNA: TGTGCCAGCAGCCAAGATGAGGGGGCAAGTGGGGCCAACGTCCTGACTTTC
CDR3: CASSQDEGASGANVLTF

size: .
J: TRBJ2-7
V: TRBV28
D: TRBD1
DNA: TGTGCCAGCACCGAACTGGGACAGGGCACCTACGAGCAGTACTTC
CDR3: CASTELGQGTYEQYF

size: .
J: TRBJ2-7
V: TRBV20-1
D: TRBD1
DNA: TGCAGTGCTAGAGAAGACAGGGGTGAGCAGTACTTC
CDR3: CSAREDRGEQYF

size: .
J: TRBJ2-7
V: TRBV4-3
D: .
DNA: TGCGTCAGCAGCCAAGATCCAGTGAACTACGAGCAGTACTTC
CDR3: CVSSQDPVNYEQYF

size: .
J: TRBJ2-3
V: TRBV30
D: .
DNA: TGTGCCTGGAGTGTACAGGGAGATACGCAGTATTTT
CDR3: CAWSVQGDTQYF

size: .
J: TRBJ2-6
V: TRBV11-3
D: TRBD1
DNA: TGTGCCAGCAGTTCCACCGGGACAGGGTACTCCGGGGCCAACGTCCTGACTTTC
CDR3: CASSSTGTGYSGANVLTF

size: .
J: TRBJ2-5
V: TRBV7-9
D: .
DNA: TGTGCCAGCGGCCTGGGGGCTTCTCTCGGGACCCAGTACTTC
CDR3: CASGLGASLGTQYF

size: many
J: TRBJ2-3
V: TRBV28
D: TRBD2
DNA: TGTGCCAGCAGTTCTCTAGCGGGGGGCACAGATACGCAGTATTTT
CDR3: CASSSLAGGTDTQYF

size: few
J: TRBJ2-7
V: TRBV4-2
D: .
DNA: TGTGCCAGCAGCCAAGAGTCCGGACTCCGCCAAGAGACTCAGTACTTC
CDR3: CASSQESGLRQETQYF

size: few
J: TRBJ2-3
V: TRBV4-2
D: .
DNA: TGTGCCAGCAGCCAAGTTGGGGAGGTCGCGGTCGATACGCAGTATTTT
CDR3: CASSQVGEVAVDTQYF

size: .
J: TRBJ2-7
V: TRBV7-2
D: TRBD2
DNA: TGTGCCAGCAGCTTTCAATCGACTAGCGGTTACGAGCAGTACTTC
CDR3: CASSFQSTSGYEQYF

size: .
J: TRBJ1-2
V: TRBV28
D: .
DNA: TGTGCCAGCAGGACGGGGCTTCGCTACACCTTC
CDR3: CASRTGLRYTF

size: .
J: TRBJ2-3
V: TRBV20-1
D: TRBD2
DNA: TGCAGTGCTAGATCGCGGGGGGGCACAGATACGCAGTATTTT
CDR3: CSARSRGGTDTQYF

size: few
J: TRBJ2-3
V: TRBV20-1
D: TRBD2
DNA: TGCAGTGCTAGCCCCGCTAGCGGGAGCACAGATACGCAGTATTTT
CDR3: CSASPASGSTDTQYF

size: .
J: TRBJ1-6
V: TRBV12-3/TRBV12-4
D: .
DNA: TGTGCCAGCAGTTTAGCGCCAGCAGGGAGGTCCTATAATTCACCCCTCCACTTT
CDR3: CASSLAPAGRSYNSPLHF